A selection of T cell receptor beta chains follows, all from one sample in a study of identical twins. A single record per CDR3 protein comes from TCRdb applying MiXCR to the 5' RACE reads. The repertoire includes about 490,000 distinct CDR3 sequences, roughly 15% of them detected once, and about 0.4% sits in the top ten. This sample was also put to use in a study of yellow fever vaccine responses in identical twins.

The sequencing input was CD4+ T cells sorted from blood. All receptors derive from a woman aged 18-35 years in good health. Both conserved end residues are trimmed from each CDR3. D genes are given only for firm matches.

D | V | CDR3
. | TRBV27 | ASSFGQSVNSPLH
TRBD2 | TRBV7-9 | ASSLTLAAIQETQY
. | TRBV10-3 | AISESLGSGYTDTQY
. | TRBV28 | ASRSLQVSPLH
. | TRBV6-1 | ASKMEGLAKNIQY
. | TRBV5-1 | ASSFDPLSSGANVLT
. | TRBV3-1 | ASRRQGSTEAF
. | TRBV20-1 | SARKGGGTDTQY
. | TRBV12-3/TRBV12-4 | ASSLQGLPQH
. | TRBV5-1 | ASSLRASSYNEQF
. | TRBV18 | ASSPISGGGPYEQY